The 8 T cell receptor beta chains in this list originate from one sample, sequenced in a study of blood T cell repertoires in COVID-19. Assay: immunoSEQ multiplex PCR; the TCRdb copy retains only in-frame clones and omits some. The top ten hold roughly 4.2% of the sample, which has just under 45,000 clones, around 87% seen once. Sequenced input: peripheral blood. All receptors derive from a man aged 35 to 55 with COVID-19, enrolled during active disease.

The chain links TRBV9 to TRBJ2-7, with D possibly TRBD2 on 5 matching bases. The V and J ends lost 0 bases and 1 base respectively, with 11 bases between them. Germline V gives CDR1 SGDLS, CDR2 YYNGEE. The CDR3 is 15 residues long. Here the CDR3 reads CASSVGGDYSYEQYF. The CDR3 nucleotides read TGTGCCAGCAGCGTAGGTGGTGACTATTCCTACGAGCAGTACTTC. The full variable domain, with the rest looked up from reference TRBV9 and TRBJ2-7, is DSGVTQTPKHLITATGQRVTLRCSPRSGDLSVYWYQQSLDQGLQFLIQYYNGEERAKGNILERFSAQQFPDLHSELNLSSLELGDSALYFCASSVGGDYSYEQYFGPGTRLTVT.

V usage is TRBV5-6 and J usage is TRBJ2-5; TRBD1 matches 8 bases. V dropped 3 bases and J dropped 5; count of bases not matched to a gene: 9. Germline V CDR1 and CDR2: SGHDT, YYEEEE. The CDR3 spans 15 residues. The CDR3, as DNA: TGTGCCAGCAGCTACGGACAGGGAGGAGGGGAGACCCAGTACTTC. Residues: CASSYGQGGGETQYF.

This chain joins TRBV4-1 and TRBJ1-1; the D gene is possibly TRBD1 (5 bases). The germline V gene has CDR1 MGHRA and CDR2 YSYEKL. V was trimmed by 0 bases and J by 1 base, leaving 9 bases between them. The CDR3 consists of 15 residues. In DNA, the CDR3 is TGCGCCAGCAGCCAAGAGAGGAGGGGGAACACTGAAGCTTTCTTT. The encoded protein is CASSQERRGNTEAFF.

The chain employs TRBV6-1 and TRBJ2-7, with 7 bases fitting TRBD1. Looked up from germline, CDR1 is MNHNS and CDR2 is SASEGT. V was pared by 0 bases and J by 4 bases, with 3 bases of the junction left unmatched. This CDR3 comprises 14 residues. CDR3: CASSEAGTEYEQYF. In DNA form, the CDR3 reads TGTGCCAGCAGTGAAGCGGGGACAGAGTACGAGCAGTACTTC.

The chain joins TRBV5-1 to TRBJ2-2; 14 bases map to TRBD2. The trim removed 4 bases at V and 9 bases at J, leaving 5 bases unmatched. Germline V gives CDR1 SGHRS, CDR2 YFSETQ. The CDR3 loop spans 15 amino acids. CDR3 coding DNA: TGCGCCAGCAGCCCCGGGACTAGCGGGAGCCGGGAGCTGTTTTTT. Amino acid sequence: CASSPGTSGSRELFF.

This clone was counted once. V and J are TRBV30 and TRBJ2-1; TRBD2 aligns across 11 bases. V was pared by 5 bases and J by 4 bases, with 7 bases of the junction left unmatched. Germline values: CDR1 GTSNPN, CDR2 SVGIG (reference sequence). CDR3 length equals 15 residues. This CDR3 is CAWGMTSGMYNEQFF. CDR3 bases: TGTGCCTGGGGAATGACTAGCGGGATGTACAATGAGCAGTTCTTC.

This clone appeared once. The chain couples TRBV7-6 to TRBJ1-2; no clear D gene. Trimming stripped 5 bases from V and 0 bases from J, with 13 bases between. The length of the CDR3 is 15 residues. Germline loops: CDR1 SGHVS, CDR2 FNYEAQ. CDR3 DNA sequence: TGTGCCAGCAGCCCCGATTGGAGAGCTAACTATGGCTACACCTTC. It translates to CASSPDWRANYGYTF.

The chain joins TRBV7-8 to TRBJ2-2; 8 bases align to TRBD2. V trimming: 4 bases; J trimming: 2 bases; junction bases outside the gene matches: 6. The CDR3 runs 16 residues. Germline CDR1 reads SGHVS; CDR2 reads FQNEAQ. The CDR3 DNA follows: TGTGCCAGCAGCTCCCAACTAGCGGTTAACACCGGGGAGCTGTTTTTT. This gives the protein CASSSQLAVNTGELFF.